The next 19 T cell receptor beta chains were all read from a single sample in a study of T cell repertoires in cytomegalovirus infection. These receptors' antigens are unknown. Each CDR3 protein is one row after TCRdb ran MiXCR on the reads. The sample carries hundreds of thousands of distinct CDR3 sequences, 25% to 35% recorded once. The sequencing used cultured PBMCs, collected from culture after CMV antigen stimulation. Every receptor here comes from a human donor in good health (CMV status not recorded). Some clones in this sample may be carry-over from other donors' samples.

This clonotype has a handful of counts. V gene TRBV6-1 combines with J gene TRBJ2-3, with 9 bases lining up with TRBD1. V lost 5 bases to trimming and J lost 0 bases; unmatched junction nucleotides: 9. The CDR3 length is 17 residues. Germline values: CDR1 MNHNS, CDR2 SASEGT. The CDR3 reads CASSIGTGSTSTDTQYF. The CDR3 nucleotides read TGTGCCAGCAGTATCGGGACAGGGAGTACGAGCACAGATACGCAGTATTTT.

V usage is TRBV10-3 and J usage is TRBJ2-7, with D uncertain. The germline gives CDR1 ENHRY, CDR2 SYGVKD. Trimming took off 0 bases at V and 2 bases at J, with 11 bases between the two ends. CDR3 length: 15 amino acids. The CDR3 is CAISESYEPTYEQYF. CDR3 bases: TGTGCCATCAGTGAGTCATATGAGCCTACCTACGAGCAGTACTTC.

The CDR3 loop is CASSPGTAALGYTF. The CDR3 region has the DNA TGTGCCAGCAGCCCAGGGACCGCTGCGCTCGGCTACACCTTC. The V call is TRBV5-4, the J call TRBJ1-2; D may be TRBD1 (5 bases). Trimming removed 4 bases from V and 8 bases from J, with 18 bases in between. CDR3 size: 14 residues. In germline, CDR1 is SGHNT, CDR2 YYREEE (reference sequence).

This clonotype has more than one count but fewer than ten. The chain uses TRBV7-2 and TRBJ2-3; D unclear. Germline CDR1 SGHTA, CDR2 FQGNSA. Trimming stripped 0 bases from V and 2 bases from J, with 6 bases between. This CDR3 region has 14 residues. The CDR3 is CASSLAVHTDTQYF. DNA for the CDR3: TGTGCCAGCAGCTTAGCGGTTCACACAGATACGCAGTATTTT.

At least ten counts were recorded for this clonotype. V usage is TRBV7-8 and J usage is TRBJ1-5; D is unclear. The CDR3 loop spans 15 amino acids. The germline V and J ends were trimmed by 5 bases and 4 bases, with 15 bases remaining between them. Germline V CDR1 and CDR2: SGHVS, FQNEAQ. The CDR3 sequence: CASSPGGGFNQPQHF. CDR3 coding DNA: TGTGCCAGCAGCCCGGGAGGAGGGTTTAATCAGCCCCAGCATTTT. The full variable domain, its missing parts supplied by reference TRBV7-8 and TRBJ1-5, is GAGVSQSPRYKVAKRGQDVALRCDPISGHVSLFWYQQALGQGPEFLTYFQNEAQLDKSGLPSDRFFAERPEGSVSTLKIQRTQQEDSAVYLCASSPGGGFNQPQHFGDGTRLSIL.

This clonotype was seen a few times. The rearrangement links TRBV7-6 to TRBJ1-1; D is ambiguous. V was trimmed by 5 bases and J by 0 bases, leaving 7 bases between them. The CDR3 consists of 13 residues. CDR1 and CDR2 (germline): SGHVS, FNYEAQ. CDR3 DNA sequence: TGTGCCAGCAGCAATATGATGAACACTGAAGCTTTCTTT. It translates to CASSNMMNTEAFF.

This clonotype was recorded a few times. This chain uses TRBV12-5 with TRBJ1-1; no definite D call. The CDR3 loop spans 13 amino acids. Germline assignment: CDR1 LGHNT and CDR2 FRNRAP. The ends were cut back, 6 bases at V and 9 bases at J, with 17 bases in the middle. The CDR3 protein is CASGRAGSTKAFF. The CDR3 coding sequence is TGTGCTAGTGGACGCGCCGGGTCCACCAAAGCTTTCTTT.

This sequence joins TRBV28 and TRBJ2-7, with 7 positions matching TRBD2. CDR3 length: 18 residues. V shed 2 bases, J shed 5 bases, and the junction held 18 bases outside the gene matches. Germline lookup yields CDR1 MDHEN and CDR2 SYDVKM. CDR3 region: CASSLISLLVGGGDEQYF. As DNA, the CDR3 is TGTGCCAGCAGTTTAATATCCCTTCTCGTTGGGGGAGGGGACGAGCAGTACTTC.

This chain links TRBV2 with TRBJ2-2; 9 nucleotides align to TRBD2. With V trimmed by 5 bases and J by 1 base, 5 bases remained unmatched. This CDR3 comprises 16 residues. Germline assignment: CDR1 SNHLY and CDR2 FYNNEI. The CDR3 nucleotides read TGTGCCAGCAGTATTAGCGGGGGCCTGAACACCGGGGAGCTGTTTTTT. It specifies CASSISGGLNTGELFF. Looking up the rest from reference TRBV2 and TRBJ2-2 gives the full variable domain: EPEVTQTPSHQVTQMGQEVILRCVPISNHLYFYWYRQILGQKVEFLVSFYNNEISEKSEIFDDQFSVERPDGSNFTLKIRSTKLEDSAMYFCASSISGGLNTGELFFGEGSRLTVL.

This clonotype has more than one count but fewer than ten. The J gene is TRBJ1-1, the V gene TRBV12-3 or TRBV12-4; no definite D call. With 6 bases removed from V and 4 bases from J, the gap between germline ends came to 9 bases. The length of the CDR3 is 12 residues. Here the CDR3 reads CASRLRSTEAFF. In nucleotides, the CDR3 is TGTGCCAGCAGACTCAGAAGCACTGAAGCTTTCTTT.

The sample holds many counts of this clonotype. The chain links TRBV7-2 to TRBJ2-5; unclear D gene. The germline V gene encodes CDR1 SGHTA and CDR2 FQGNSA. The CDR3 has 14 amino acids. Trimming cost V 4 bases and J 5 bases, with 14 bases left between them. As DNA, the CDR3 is TGTGCCAGCAGCTCCGTAAGCGCCTGGGAGACCCAGTACTTC. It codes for CASSSVSAWETQYF.

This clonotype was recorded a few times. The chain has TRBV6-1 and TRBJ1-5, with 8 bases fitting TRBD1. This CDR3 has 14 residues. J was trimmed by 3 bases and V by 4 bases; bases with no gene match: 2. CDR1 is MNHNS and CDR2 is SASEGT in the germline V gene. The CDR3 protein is CASSGDRFNQPQHF. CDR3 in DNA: TGTGCCAGCAGTGGGGACAGGTTCAATCAGCCCCAGCATTTT.

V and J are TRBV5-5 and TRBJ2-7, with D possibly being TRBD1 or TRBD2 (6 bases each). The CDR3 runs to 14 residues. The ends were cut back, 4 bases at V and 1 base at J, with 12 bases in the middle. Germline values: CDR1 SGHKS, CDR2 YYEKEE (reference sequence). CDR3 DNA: TGTGCCAGCAGCGTAGGAGGGGGTTCCTACGAGCAGTACTTC. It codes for CASSVGGGSYEQYF.

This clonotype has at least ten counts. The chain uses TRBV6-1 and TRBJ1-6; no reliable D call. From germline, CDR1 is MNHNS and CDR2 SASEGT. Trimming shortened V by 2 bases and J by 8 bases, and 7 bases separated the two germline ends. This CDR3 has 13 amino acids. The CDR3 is CASSEQRDSPLHF. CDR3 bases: TGTGCCAGCAGTGAACAAAGGGATTCACCCCTCCACTTT.

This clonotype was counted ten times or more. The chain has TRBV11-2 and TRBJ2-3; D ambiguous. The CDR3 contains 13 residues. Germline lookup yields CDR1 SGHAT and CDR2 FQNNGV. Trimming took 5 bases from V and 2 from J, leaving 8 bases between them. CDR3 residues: CASSADLTDTQYF. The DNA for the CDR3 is TGTGCCAGCAGCGCGGACCTCACAGATACGCAGTATTTT.

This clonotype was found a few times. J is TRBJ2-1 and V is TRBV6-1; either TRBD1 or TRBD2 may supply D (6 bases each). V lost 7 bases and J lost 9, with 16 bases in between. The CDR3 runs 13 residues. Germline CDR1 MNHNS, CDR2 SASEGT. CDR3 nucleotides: TGTGCCAGCACGATAGCGGAGGGGGGTGAGCAGTTCTTC. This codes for CASTIAEGGEQFF.

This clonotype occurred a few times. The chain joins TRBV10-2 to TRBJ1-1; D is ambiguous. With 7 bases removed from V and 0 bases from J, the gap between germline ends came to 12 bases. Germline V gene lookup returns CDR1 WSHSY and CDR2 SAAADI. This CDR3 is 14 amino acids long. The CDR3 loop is CASIGGAMNTEAFF. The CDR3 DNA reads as TGCGCCAGCATCGGAGGCGCCATGAACACTGAAGCTTTCTTT.

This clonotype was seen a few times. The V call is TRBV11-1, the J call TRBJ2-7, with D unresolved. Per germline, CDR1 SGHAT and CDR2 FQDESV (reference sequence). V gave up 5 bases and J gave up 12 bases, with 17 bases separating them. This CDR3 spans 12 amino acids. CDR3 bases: TGTGCCAGCAGCCCGGTGGGTATTGATTTGTACTTC. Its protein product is CASSPVGIDLYF.

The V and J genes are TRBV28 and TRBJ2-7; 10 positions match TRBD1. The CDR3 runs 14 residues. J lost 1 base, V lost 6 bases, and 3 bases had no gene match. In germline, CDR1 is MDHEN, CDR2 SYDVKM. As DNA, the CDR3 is TGTGCCAGCAGGGACAGGGGGTATTCCTACGAGCAGTACTTC. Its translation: CASRDRGYSYEQYF.